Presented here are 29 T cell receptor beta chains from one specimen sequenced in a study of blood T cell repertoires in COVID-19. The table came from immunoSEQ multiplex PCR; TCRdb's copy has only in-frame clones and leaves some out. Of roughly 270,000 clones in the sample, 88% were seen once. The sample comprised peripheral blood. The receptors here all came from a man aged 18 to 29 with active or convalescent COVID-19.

The CDR3 coding sequence is TGTGCCAGCAGCCGGGGGGGATCAGGCACTGAAGCTTTCTTT. Translation: CASSRGGSGTEAFF. The V call is TRBV7-8, the J call TRBJ1-1, with TRBD1 as a possible D gene (5 bases). Trimming cost V 5 bases and J 4 bases, with 14 bases left between them. The length of the CDR3 is 14 residues. The germline V gene has CDR1 SGHVS and CDR2 FQNEAQ.

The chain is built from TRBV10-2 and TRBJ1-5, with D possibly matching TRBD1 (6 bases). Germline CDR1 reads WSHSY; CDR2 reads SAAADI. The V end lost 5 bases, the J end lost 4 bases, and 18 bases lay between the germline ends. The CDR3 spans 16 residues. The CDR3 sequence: CASSPVLTGPNQPQHF. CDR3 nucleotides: TGCGCCAGCAGTCCCGTACTGACAGGACCTAATCAGCCCCAGCATTTT.

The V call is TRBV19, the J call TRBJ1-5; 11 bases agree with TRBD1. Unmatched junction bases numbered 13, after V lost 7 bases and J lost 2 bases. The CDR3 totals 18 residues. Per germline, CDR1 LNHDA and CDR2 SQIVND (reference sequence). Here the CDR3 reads CASTSPGTGGRGNQPQHF. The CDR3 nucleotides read TGTGCCAGTACCTCCCCCGGGACAGGGGGTCGAGGCAATCAGCCCCAGCATTTT.

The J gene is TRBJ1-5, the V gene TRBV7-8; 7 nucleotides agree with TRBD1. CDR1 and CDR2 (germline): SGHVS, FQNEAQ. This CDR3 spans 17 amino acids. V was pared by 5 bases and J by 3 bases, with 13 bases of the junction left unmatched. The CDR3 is CASSPRQGVGTNQPQHF. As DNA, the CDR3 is TGTGCCAGCAGCCCCCGGCAGGGGGTAGGGACCAATCAGCCCCAGCATTTT. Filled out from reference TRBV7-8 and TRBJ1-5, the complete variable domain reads GAGVSQSPRYKVAKRGQDVALRCDPISGHVSLFWYQQALGQGPEFLTYFQNEAQLDKSGLPSDRFFAERPEGSVSTLKIQRTQQEDSAVYLCASSPRQGVGTNQPQHFGDGTRLSIL.

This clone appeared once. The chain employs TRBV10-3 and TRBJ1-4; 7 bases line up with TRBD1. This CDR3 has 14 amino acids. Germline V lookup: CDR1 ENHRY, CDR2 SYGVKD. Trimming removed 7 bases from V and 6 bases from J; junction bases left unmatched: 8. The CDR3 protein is CAIKATGKDEKLFF. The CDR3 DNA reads TGTGCCATCAAGGCGACAGGGAAGGATGAAAAACTGTTTTTT.

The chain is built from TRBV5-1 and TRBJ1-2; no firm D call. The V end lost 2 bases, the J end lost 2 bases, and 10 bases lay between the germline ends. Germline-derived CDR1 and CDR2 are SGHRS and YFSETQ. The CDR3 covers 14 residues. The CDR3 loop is CASSFPVANYGYTF. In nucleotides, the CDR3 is TGCGCCAGCAGCTTTCCTGTGGCCAACTATGGCTACACCTTC.

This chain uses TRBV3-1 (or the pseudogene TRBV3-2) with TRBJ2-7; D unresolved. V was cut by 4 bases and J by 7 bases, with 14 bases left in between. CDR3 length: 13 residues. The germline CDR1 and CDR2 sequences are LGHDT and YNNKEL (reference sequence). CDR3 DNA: TGTGCCAGCAGCCGAGACGCGGTCGGGGAGCAGTACTTC. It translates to CASSRDAVGEQYF.

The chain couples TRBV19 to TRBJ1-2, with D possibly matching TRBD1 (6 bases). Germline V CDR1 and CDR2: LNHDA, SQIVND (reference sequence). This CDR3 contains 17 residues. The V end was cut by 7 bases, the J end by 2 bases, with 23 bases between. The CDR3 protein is CASKDGWLMDRNYGYTF. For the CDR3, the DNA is TGTGCCAGTAAGGATGGGTGGTTAATGGACAGAAACTATGGCTACACCTTC.

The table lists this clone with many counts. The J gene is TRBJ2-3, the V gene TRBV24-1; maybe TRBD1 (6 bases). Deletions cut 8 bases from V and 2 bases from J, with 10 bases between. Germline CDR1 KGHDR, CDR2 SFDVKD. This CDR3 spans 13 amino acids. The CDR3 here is CATKGENTDTQYF. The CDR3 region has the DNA TGTGCCACCAAGGGGGAGAACACAGATACGCAGTATTTT.

The CDR3, as DNA: TGTGCCAGCAGTTTTACACGCTCTGGAAACACCATATATTTT. It yields the protein CASSFTRSGNTIYF. The genes are TRBV9 and TRBJ1-3; D is undetermined. V was shortened by 5 bases and J by 0 bases, with 9 bases between the two germline ends. The CDR3 spans 14 residues. Germline CDR1 reads SGDLS; CDR2 reads YYNGEE.

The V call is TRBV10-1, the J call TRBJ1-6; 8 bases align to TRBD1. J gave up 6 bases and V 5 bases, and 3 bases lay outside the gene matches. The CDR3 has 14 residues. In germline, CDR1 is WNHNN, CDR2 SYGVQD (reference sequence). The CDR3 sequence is CASSRTGLNSPLHF. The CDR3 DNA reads TGCGCCAGCAGTCGGACAGGGCTTAATTCACCCCTCCACTTT.

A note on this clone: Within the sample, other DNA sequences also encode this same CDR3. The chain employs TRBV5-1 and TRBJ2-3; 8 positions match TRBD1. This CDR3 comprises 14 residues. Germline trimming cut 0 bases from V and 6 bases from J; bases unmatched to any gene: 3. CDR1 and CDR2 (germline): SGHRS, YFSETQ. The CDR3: CASSLGTGTDTQYF. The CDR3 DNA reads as TGCGCCAGCAGCTTGGGGACAGGGACTGATACGCAGTATTTT.

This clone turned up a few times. The CDR3 loop is CASSFGGTNEKLFF. DNA for the CDR3: TGCGCCAGCAGCTTCGGGGGGACTAATGAAAAACTGTTTTTT. The chain has TRBV5-1 and TRBJ1-4; D perhaps matches TRBD1 (5 bases). The length of the CDR3 is 14 residues. Deletions cut 2 bases from V and 2 bases from J, with 7 bases between. In germline, CDR1 is SGHRS, CDR2 YFSETQ.

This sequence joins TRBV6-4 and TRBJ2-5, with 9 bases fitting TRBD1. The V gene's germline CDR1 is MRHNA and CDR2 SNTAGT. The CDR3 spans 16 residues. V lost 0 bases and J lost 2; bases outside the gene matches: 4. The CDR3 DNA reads TGTGCCAGCAGTGACTCGAGGACAGGGGAACAAGAGACCCAGTACTTC. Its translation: CASSDSRTGEQETQYF.

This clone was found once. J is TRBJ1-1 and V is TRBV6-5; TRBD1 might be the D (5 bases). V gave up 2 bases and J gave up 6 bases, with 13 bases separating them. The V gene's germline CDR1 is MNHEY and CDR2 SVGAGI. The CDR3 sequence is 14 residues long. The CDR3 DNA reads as TGTGCCAGCAGTTACGGAGGGGAATTAGCTGAAGCTTTCTTT. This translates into CASSYGGELAEAFF.

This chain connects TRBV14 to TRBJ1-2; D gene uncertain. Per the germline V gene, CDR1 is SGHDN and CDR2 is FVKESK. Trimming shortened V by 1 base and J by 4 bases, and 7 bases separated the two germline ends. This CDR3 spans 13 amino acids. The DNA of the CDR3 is TGTGCCAGCAGCCAAGTTCAGGTCTATGGCTACACCTTC. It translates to CASSQVQVYGYTF.

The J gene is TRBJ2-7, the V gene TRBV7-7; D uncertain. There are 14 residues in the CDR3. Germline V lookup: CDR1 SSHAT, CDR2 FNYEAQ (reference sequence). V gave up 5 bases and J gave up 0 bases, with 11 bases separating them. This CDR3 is CASSPLTSSYEQYF. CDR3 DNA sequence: TGTGCCAGCAGCCCTCTCACAAGCTCCTACGAGCAGTACTTC. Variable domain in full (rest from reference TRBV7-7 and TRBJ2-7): GAGVSQSPRYKVTKRGQDVTLRCDPISSHATLYWYQQALGQGPEFLTYFNYEAQPDKSGLPSDRFSAERPEGSISTLTIQRTEQRDSAMYRCASSPLTSSYEQYFGPGTRLTVT.

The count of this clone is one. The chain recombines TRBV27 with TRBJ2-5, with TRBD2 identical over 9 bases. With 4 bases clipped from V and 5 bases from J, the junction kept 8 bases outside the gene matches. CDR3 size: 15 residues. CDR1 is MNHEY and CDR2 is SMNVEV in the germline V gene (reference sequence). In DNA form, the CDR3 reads TGTGCCAGCAGTTCGGTTCGCGGGGGGGCTGAGACCCAGTACTTC. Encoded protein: CASSSVRGGAETQYF.

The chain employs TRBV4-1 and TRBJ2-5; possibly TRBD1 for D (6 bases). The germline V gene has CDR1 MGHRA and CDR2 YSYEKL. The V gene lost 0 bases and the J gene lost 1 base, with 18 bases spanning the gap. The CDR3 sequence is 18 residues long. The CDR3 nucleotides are TGCGCCAGCAGCCAAGATTGGAGGACAGCTTATTTCCAAGAGACCCAGTACTTC. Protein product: CASSQDWRTAYFQETQYF.

The CDR3 here is CSARVRETQYF. The CDR3 nucleotides read TGCAGTGCTAGGGTCAGAGAGACCCAGTACTTC. The V gene is TRBV20-1, the J gene TRBJ2-5; D unresolved. Trimming took off 3 bases at V and 4 bases at J, with 6 bases between the two ends. The V gene's germline CDR1 is DFQATT and CDR2 SNEGSKA (reference sequence). The CDR3 covers 11 residues.

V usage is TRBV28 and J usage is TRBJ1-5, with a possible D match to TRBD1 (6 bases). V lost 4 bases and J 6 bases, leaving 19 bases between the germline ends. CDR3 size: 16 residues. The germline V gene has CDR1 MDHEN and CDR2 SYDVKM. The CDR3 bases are TGTGCCAGCAGTTCACTTACGGGACACATTAGTCAGCCCCAGCATTTT. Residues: CASSSLTGHISQPQHF.

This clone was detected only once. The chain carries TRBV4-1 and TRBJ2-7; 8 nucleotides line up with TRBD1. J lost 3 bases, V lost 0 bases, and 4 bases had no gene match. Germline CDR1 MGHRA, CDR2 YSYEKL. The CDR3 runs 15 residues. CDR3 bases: TGCGCCAGCAGCCAAGATTTGGGGACAGGCTACGAGCAGTACTTC. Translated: CASSQDLGTGYEQYF.

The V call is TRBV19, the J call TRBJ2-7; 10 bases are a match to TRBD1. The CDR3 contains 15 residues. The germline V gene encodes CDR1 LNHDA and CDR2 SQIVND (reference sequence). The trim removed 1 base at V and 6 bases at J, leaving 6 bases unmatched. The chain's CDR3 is CASSIAVGTGAEQYF. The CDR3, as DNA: TGTGCCAGTAGTATAGCAGTGGGGACAGGGGCCGAGCAGTACTTC.

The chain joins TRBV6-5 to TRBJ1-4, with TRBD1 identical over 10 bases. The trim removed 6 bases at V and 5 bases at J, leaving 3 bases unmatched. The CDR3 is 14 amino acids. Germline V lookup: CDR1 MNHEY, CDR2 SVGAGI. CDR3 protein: CASRRDRGNEKLFF. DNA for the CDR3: TGTGCCAGCAGACGGGACAGGGGAAATGAAAAACTGTTTTTT.

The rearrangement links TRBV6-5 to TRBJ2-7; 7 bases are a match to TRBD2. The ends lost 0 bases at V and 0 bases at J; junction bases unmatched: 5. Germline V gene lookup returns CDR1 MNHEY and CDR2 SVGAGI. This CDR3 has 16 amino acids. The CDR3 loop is CASSYSKGLSSYEQYF. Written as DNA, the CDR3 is TGTGCCAGCAGTTACTCGAAGGGACTAAGCTCCTACGAGCAGTACTTC.

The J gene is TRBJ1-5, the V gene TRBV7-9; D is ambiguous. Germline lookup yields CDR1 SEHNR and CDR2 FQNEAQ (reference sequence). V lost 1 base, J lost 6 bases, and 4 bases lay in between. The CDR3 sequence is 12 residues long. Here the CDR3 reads CASSLGAQPQHF. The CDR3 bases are TGTGCCAGCAGCTTAGGCGCTCAGCCCCAGCATTTT.

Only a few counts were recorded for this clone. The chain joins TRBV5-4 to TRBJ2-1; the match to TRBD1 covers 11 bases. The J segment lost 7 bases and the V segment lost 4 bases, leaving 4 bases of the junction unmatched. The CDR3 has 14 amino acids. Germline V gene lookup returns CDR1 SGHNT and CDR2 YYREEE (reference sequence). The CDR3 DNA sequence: TGTGCCAGCAGCGAGGACAGGGGGCGAAATGAGCAGTTCTTC. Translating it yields CASSEDRGRNEQFF.

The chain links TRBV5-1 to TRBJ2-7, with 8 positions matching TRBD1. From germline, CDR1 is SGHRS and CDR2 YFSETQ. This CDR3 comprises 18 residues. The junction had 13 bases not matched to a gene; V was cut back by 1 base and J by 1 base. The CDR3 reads CASSLYLVAGGASYEQYF. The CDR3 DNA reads TGCGCCAGCAGCTTGTATTTAGTCGCAGGGGGCGCGTCCTACGAGCAGTACTTC.

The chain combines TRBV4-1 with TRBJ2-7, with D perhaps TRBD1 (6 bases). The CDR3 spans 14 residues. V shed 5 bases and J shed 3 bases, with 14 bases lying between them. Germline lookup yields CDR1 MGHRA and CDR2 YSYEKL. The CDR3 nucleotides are TGCGCCAGCAGCTTAGGGGGTGGCGGCTACGAGCAGTACTTC. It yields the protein CASSLGGGGYEQYF.